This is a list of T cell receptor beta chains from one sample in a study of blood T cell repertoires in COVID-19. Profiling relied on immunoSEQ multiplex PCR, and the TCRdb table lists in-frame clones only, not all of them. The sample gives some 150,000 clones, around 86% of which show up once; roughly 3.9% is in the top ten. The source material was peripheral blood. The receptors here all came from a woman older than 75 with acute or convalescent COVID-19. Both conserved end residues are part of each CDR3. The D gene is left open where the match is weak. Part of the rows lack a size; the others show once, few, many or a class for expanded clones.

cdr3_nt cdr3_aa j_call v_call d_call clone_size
TGCGCCAGCAGCTTTGGGACAGATCCCTCTGGGGCCAACGTCCTGACTTTC CASSFGTDPSGANVLTF TRBJ2-6 TRBV5-1 TRBD1 NA
TGCGCCAGCAGCTTGGTACCTCCGGAGCGCTGGGAGACCCAGTACTTC CASSLVPPERWETQYF TRBJ2-5 TRBV5-1 NA once
TGCGCCAGCAGCTTGGCTAGCGGGGGGGTCAATGAGCAGTTCTTC CASSLASGGVNEQFF TRBJ2-1 TRBV5-1 TRBD2 NA
TGTGCCAGCTCACCATCCTTCTACAGGGAAATTAACTCTGGGGCCAACGTCCTGACTTTC CASSPSFYREINSGANVLTF TRBJ2-6 TRBV18 NA NA
TGTGCCACCCGTCGGGGAGGAAACACCATATATTTT CATRRGGNTIYF TRBJ1-3 TRBV19 NA NA
TGTGCCACCAGCAGAGTAACGGCTGGAAACACCATATATTTT CATSRVTAGNTIYF TRBJ1-3 TRBV15 NA NA
TGTGCCAGCAGCTTGGTCATTGTGTCGGGGGGAGATGGCTACACCTTC CASSLVIVSGGDGYTF TRBJ1-2 TRBV5-4 NA NA
TGCGCCAGCAGCCCCCCTTCGGGACAGGGGCTTTTTAACACCGGGGAGCTGTTTTTT CASSPPSGQGLFNTGELFF TRBJ2-2 TRBV5-1 TRBD1 NA
TGTGCCAGCAGCTTAGTCCAGGGCACCGGGGAGCTGTTTTTT CASSLVQGTGELFF TRBJ2-2 TRBV7-8 NA NA
TGTGCCAGCAGCGTTGGAGCGGTTTGGGAAAAACTGTTTTTT CASSVGAVWEKLFF TRBJ1-4 TRBV6-2/TRBV6-3 NA NA
TGTGCCAGCAGCTCGGACTGGAATCAGCCCCAGCATTTT CASSSDWNQPQHF TRBJ1-5 TRBV5-5 NA NA
TGTGCCAGCAGCCCGACATACCAAGAGACCCAGTACTTC CASSPTYQETQYF TRBJ2-5 TRBV6-5 NA NA
TGTGCCAGCAGCCGTACTAGCGGGATCACAGATACGCAGTATTTT CASSRTSGITDTQYF TRBJ2-3 TRBV5-8 TRBD2 NA
TGTGCCAGCAGCTTCGGCGGGAGTTTGGGAGAGACCCAGTACTTC CASSFGGSLGETQYF TRBJ2-5 TRBV5-4 TRBD2 NA
TGTGCCATCAGGGGACAGGGAGGGAGAGGCTACACCTTC CAIRGQGGRGYTF TRBJ1-2 TRBV10-3 TRBD1 NA
TGTGCCAGCAGTAAACAGGTTATGGGGGAGCTGTTTTTT CASSKQVMGELFF TRBJ2-2 TRBV5-6 NA once
TGTGCCAGTAGTCAATTTAACTATGGCTACACCTTC CASSQFNYGYTF TRBJ1-2 TRBV19 NA NA
TGTGCCAGTAGGGGAGCGGGAGGTACCTACGAGCAGTACTTC CASRGAGGTYEQYF TRBJ2-7 TRBV19 TRBD2 NA
TGCGCCAGCAGCCCAACTGGTTCGGAGTCTGGGGCCAACGTCCTGACTTTC CASSPTGSESGANVLTF TRBJ2-6 TRBV5-1 NA NA
TGTGCCAGCAGCTTTTCACAGGGGGGAGGAGCTGAAGCTTTCTTT CASSFSQGGGAEAFF TRBJ1-1 TRBV5-5 TRBD1 NA
TGTGCCAGCACCCCTTATGGACTAGCCAGCATTACCGAGACCCAGTACTTC CASTPYGLASITETQYF TRBJ2-5 TRBV28 TRBD2 NA
TGTGCCAGCTATAGGACAGCCAACTATGGCTACACCTTC CASYRTANYGYTF TRBJ1-2 TRBV6-5 NA NA
TGTGCCAGCGCCAGGGGCAAAACATATAACACCGGGGAGCTGTTTTTT CASARGKTYNTGELFF TRBJ2-2 TRBV11-3 NA NA
TGCGCCAGCAGCTTGCTAGGGGGCAGGTCCTATAATTCACCCCTCCACTTT CASSLLGGRSYNSPLHF TRBJ1-6 TRBV5-1 TRBD1 NA
TGTGCCATCAGTGACAGGGGGGAGACCCAGTACTTC CAISDRGETQYF TRBJ2-5 TRBV10-3 TRBD1 NA
TGCGCCAGCAGCTTGGCTAGGTCAGTGAAAGAAAAACTGTTTTTT CASSLARSVKEKLFF TRBJ1-4 TRBV5-1 NA NA
TGTGCCAGCAGGGAAAATCTAGCGGGAGGGCCGAAAGATACGCAGTATTTT CASRENLAGGPKDTQYF TRBJ2-3 TRBV28 TRBD2 NA
TGTGCCAGCTCACCCGGGTCGGTGTCGTTGGCGTACTTC CASSPGSVSLAYF TRBJ2-7 TRBV18 NA NA
TGTGCCATCAGTGAGTCACAGGCAGGGGATGGCTACACCTTC CAISESQAGDGYTF TRBJ1-2 TRBV10-3 NA NA
TGTGCCAGCTCACCAGTTGCAGGGAACTCCTACAATGAGCAGTTCTTC CASSPVAGNSYNEQFF TRBJ2-1 TRBV18 NA NA
TGTGCCAGCAGCCGACTAGCGGGGGATTATGGCTCCTACGAGCAGTACTTC CASSRLAGDYGSYEQYF TRBJ2-7 TRBV5-5 TRBD2 NA
TGTGCCAGCAGCTTAGGGATAGGGGGAGAGACCCAGTACTTC CASSLGIGGETQYF TRBJ2-5 TRBV7-2 NA NA
TGTGCCAGCAGCTTCGGGAGGTTCTCCTACGAGCAGTACTTC CASSFGRFSYEQYF TRBJ2-7 TRBV7-9 TRBD2 few
TGTGCCAGCGCGACCCCGGGGGGGGCAGGGTTGCAGTACTTC CASATPGGAGLQYF TRBJ2-7 TRBV28 TRBD2 NA
TGTGCCAGCAGCTGGGACCTCGGGACACGGACTGGGGCCAACGTCCTGACTTTC CASSWDLGTRTGANVLTF TRBJ2-6 TRBV5-6 NA NA
TGTGCCAGCAGTCACACAGATACGCAGTATTTT CASSHTDTQYF TRBJ2-3 TRBV27 NA NA
TGTGCCAGCAGCTTACCGGGACTAGCGGGAAGCAATGAGCAGTTCTTC CASSLPGLAGSNEQFF TRBJ2-1 TRBV5-4 TRBD2 NA
TGTGCCAGTAGTACGAGGGGGTCGGGGAATCAGCCCCAGCATTTT CASSTRGSGNQPQHF TRBJ1-5 TRBV19 NA few
TGCGCCAGCAGGCCAACAACCGGGACAGGGGCAGCCGTAAGCAATCAGCCCCAGCATTTT CASRPTTGTGAAVSNQPQHF TRBJ1-5 TRBV10-1 TRBD1 NA
TGTGCCCTTGGGCGACTAGGCACAGATACGCAGTATTTT CALGRLGTDTQYF TRBJ2-3 TRBV7-9 NA NA
TGCGCCAGCAGCTTGGGGCTTATAAGCTCCTACAATGAGCAGTTCTTC CASSLGLISSYNEQFF TRBJ2-1 TRBV5-1 NA NA
TGCAGTGCTAGTTTATCCCCGCCCCAGTCCTACGAGCAGTACTTC CSASLSPPQSYEQYF TRBJ2-7 TRBV20-1 NA NA
TGTGCCAGCAGCTTGGAGAGGGGAAACACCATATATTTT CASSLERGNTIYF TRBJ1-3 TRBV5-6 NA NA
TGTGCCAGCAGCTTCTCCAGGGCTGGCTACACCTTC CASSFSRAGYTF TRBJ1-2 TRBV7-9 NA NA
TGTGCCAGCAAAGGGACAGGGGCCGGGGAGCTGTTTTTT CASKGTGAGELFF TRBJ2-2 TRBV2 TRBD1 NA
TGTGCCAGCAGCTCAGCCCGACTAGCCTACGAGCAGTACTTC CASSSARLAYEQYF TRBJ2-7 TRBV7-9 NA NA
TGTGCCAGCAGCCGACAGGATGAAGCTTTCTTT CASSRQDEAFF TRBJ1-1 TRBV5-4 NA once
TGTGCCAGCGGTTATGGGGCTGGGGCTTTCTTT CASGYGAGAFF TRBJ1-1 TRBV2 NA NA
TGTGCCAGCAGTGCCTCAGGGGGCTACGAGCAGTACTTC CASSASGGYEQYF TRBJ2-7 TRBV6-4 TRBD1 NA
TGTGCCAGCAGCCCGACAGGGAAACCCTCCTACGAGCAGTACTTC CASSPTGKPSYEQYF TRBJ2-7 TRBV9 TRBD1 NA
TGTGCCAGCAGCTTGGCCAGCAGGGGTGTGCATGGCTACACCTTC CASSLASRGVHGYTF TRBJ1-2 TRBV5-4 NA NA
TGTGCCAGCAGCCCCACGAAAAAAAACGGGAACACTGAAGCTTTCTTT CASSPTKKNGNTEAFF TRBJ1-1 TRBV9 NA NA
TGTGCCAGCTCACTCGGGACAGCCTCCTACAATGAGCAGTTCTTC CASSLGTASYNEQFF TRBJ2-1 TRBV18 TRBD1 few
TGCAGTGCTAGTTCTGAGAGGGCTGAAGCTTTCTTT CSASSERAEAFF TRBJ1-1 TRBV20-1 NA NA
TGTGCCAGCAGTTCGGACAGGACCGGTGAAGCTTTCTTT CASSSDRTGEAFF TRBJ1-1 TRBV6-5 TRBD1 NA